The entry below describes one T cell receptor (beta chain). Its cognate antigen is unknown. The record originates from a study of cytomegalovirus exposure and HLA in healthy donors. Study-wide results and caveats: A later analysis reportedly found that, within productive TCRs, an Asian-associated ancestry cluster had fewer N-insertions than the mean observed across the roughly 700 donors. An assumption of roughly uniform sequencing depth across donors underlay the presence/absence analyses. Several of the most significant clusters appeared linked to common viral pathogens, based on a later analysis.

Germline V lookup: CDR1 MGHRA, CDR2 YSYEKL. V was cut by 4 bases and J by 0 bases, with 13 bases left in between. The CDR3 spans 16 residues. 60 Vbeta and 13 Jbeta primers were used in PCR. Sequenced by immunoSEQ multiplex PCR; TCRdb stores in-frame clones only, minus some. The table shows about 160,000 clones, with around 84% occurring only once. This receptor was identified in a young man in good health and CMV-seronegative. The chain joins TRBV4-1 to TRBJ2-1, with a tentative D call TRBD2 (6 bases). The sequenced material came from PBMCs. The CDR3 bases are TGCGCCAGCAGCCTCTCTTCCGGGAGCTCCTACAATGAGCAGTTCTTC. This codes for CASSLSSGSSYNEQFF.